A selection of T cell receptor beta chains follows, all from one sample in a study of cytomegalovirus exposure and HLA in healthy donors. Profiled with immunoSEQ multiplex PCR; TCRdb holds only in-frame clones, not every one. The top ten clones hold 1.9% of a sample with approximately 72,000 clones, about four fifths of them seen once. Specimen: PBMCs. These receptors were obtained from a man younger than 35 in good health and CMV-seronegative. CDR3s include the opening cysteine and the closing phenylalanine or tryptophan.

v_call: TRBV28; j_call: TRBJ1-5; cdr3_aa: CASISTSLQVLNSPQHF
v_call: TRBV29-1; j_call: TRBJ2-7; cdr3_aa: CSVLVVSYEQYF
v_call: TRBV19; j_call: TRBJ1-2; cdr3_aa: CASSPTKIHGYTF
v_call: TRBV5-8; j_call: NA; cdr3_aa: CASSQDLYGGSSYEQYF
v_call: TRBV29-1; j_call: TRBJ2-2; cdr3_aa: CSVEQQGIGELFF
v_call: TRBV2; j_call: TRBJ1-1; cdr3_aa: CASKDSRGGGEAFF
v_call: TRBV13; j_call: TRBJ1-2; cdr3_aa: CASSLGTGGAYGYTF
v_call: TRBV19; j_call: TRBJ2-3; cdr3_aa: CASSIGVSTDTQYF
v_call: TRBV7-2; j_call: TRBJ2-5; cdr3_aa: CASSLLSTSGGYETQYF
v_call: TRBV25-1; j_call: TRBJ1-2; cdr3_aa: CASSAGTIAFGYTF
v_call: TRBV5-1; j_call: TRBJ2-2; cdr3_aa: CASSPRTGGTNTGELFF
v_call: TRBV5-1; j_call: TRBJ2-7; cdr3_aa: CASSLEGPFYEQYF
v_call: TRBV12-5; j_call: TRBJ2-5; cdr3_aa: CASGLAGGRETQYF
v_call: TRBV18; j_call: TRBJ1-1; cdr3_aa: CASSPPGGGAEAFF
v_call: TRBV18; j_call: TRBJ1-4; cdr3_aa: CASSPQGREKLFF
v_call: TRBV7-9; j_call: TRBJ1-1; cdr3_aa: CASSGGERATEAFF
v_call: TRBV6-5; j_call: TRBJ1-4; cdr3_aa: CASSRGTNEKLFF
v_call: TRBV6-5; j_call: TRBJ2-7; cdr3_aa: CASSYARSYEQYF
v_call: TRBV28; j_call: TRBJ2-3; cdr3_aa: CASSWGLAGADTQYF
v_call: TRBV6-6; j_call: TRBJ1-6; cdr3_aa: CASSPSTQSPLHF
v_call: TRBV7-8; j_call: TRBJ1-1; cdr3_aa: CASSFNSMNTEAFF
v_call: TRBV4-3; j_call: TRBJ2-1; cdr3_aa: CASSQDLGLAGANEQFF
v_call: TRBV19; j_call: TRBJ1-5; cdr3_aa: CASSKTGFQPQHF
v_call: TRBV4-2; j_call: TRBJ1-2; cdr3_aa: CASSQEGTGGLYGYTF
v_call: TRBV7-2; j_call: TRBJ1-5; cdr3_aa: CASRLRSNREPQHF
v_call: TRBV9; j_call: TRBJ1-1; cdr3_aa: CASSVEARGIAEAFF
v_call: TRBV11-2; j_call: TRBJ1-4; cdr3_aa: CASSWAVNEKLFF
v_call: TRBV7-2; j_call: TRBJ2-6; cdr3_aa: CASSRPTGTPYSGANVLTF
v_call: TRBV27; j_call: TRBJ2-7; cdr3_aa: CASSLRTGGYEQYF
v_call: TRBV21-1; j_call: TRBJ2-1; cdr3_aa: CASSGLADNEQFF
v_call: TRBV5-6; j_call: TRBJ2-7; cdr3_aa: CASSLQGAVRSYEQYF
v_call: TRBV6-1; j_call: TRBJ2-7; cdr3_aa: CAIQRPSYEQYF
v_call: TRBV5-1; j_call: TRBJ2-5; cdr3_aa: CASSLDAGLQYETQYF
v_call: TRBV28; j_call: TRBJ1-2; cdr3_aa: CASGRTQKPYGYTF
v_call: TRBV28; j_call: TRBJ2-2; cdr3_aa: CASRKQGSGELFF
v_call: TRBV7-6; j_call: NA; cdr3_aa: CATSEWAGRVAGIYEQYF
v_call: TRBV5-1; j_call: TRBJ2-7; cdr3_aa: CASSPGDRPYEQYF
v_call: TRBV27; j_call: TRBJ2-3; cdr3_aa: CASREGLAGNTDTQYF
v_call: TRBV30; j_call: TRBJ1-1; cdr3_aa: CAWRVERNTEAFF
v_call: TRBV4-3; j_call: TRBJ1-3; cdr3_aa: CASSQELHGTSSGNTIYF
v_call: TRBV19; j_call: TRBJ1-1; cdr3_aa: CASRNPGGGPEAFF
v_call: TRBV7-3; j_call: TRBJ2-3; cdr3_aa: CASSPSGGTDTQYF
v_call: TRBV5-1; j_call: TRBJ2-2; cdr3_aa: CASSLAGNTGELFF
v_call: TRBV5-4; j_call: TRBJ2-3; cdr3_aa: CASSIKRTGPDTQYF
v_call: TRBV6-1; j_call: TRBJ1-1; cdr3_aa: CASSKRDRFEAFF
v_call: TRBV4-1; j_call: TRBJ2-3; cdr3_aa: CASSGLAGGTDTQYF
v_call: TRBV5-1; j_call: TRBJ2-5; cdr3_aa: CASSLTTDLGYLDF
v_call: TRBV7-8; j_call: TRBJ2-7; cdr3_aa: CASSVRDRVREQYF
v_call: TRBV30; j_call: TRBJ2-5; cdr3_aa: CAWSPGAAAQYF
v_call: TRBV7-8; j_call: TRBJ2-1; cdr3_aa: CASSLGGGNLGYNEQFF
v_call: TRBV7-8; j_call: TRBJ2-7; cdr3_aa: CASSSSSGSWDEQYF
v_call: TRBV29-1; j_call: TRBJ2-1; cdr3_aa: CSVRDRGLGSEQFF